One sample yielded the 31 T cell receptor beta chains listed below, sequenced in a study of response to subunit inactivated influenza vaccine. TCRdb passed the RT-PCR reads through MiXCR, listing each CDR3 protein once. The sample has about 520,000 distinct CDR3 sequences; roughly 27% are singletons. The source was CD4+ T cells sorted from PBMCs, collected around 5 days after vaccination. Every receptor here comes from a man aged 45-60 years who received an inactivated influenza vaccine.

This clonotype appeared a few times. CDR3: CASSRDHQTQYF. CDR3 DNA: TGCGCCAGCAGTCGGGATCATCAGACCCAGTACTTC. This chain links TRBV5-1 with TRBJ2-5; D is perhaps TRBD2 (5 bases). The CDR3 consists of 12 residues. V lost 5 bases and J lost 6, with 11 bases in between. Germline CDR1 and CDR2: SGHRS and YFSETQ. Supplemented by reference TRBV5-1 and TRBJ2-5, the full variable domain reads KAGVTQTPRYLIKTRGQQVTLSCSPISGHRSVSWYQQTPGQGLQFLFEYFSETQRNKGNFPGRFSGRQFSNSRSEMNVSTLELGDSALYLCASSRDHQTQYFGPGTRLLVL.

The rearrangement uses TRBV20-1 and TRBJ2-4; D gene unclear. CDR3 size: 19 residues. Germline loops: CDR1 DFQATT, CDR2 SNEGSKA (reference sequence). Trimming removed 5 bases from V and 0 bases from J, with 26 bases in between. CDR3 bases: TGCAGTGCTGACCCCGCGTCCAGAGGCGGCCCGCTAGCCAAAAACATTCAGTACTTC. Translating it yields CSADPASRGGPLAKNIQYF.

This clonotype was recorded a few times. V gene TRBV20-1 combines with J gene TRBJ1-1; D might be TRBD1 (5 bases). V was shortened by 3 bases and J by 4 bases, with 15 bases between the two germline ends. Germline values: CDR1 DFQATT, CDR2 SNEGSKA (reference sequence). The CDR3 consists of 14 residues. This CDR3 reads CSASREGRGTEAFF. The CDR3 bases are TGCAGTGCTAGCCGTGAGGGTAGGGGCACTGAAGCTTTCTTT.

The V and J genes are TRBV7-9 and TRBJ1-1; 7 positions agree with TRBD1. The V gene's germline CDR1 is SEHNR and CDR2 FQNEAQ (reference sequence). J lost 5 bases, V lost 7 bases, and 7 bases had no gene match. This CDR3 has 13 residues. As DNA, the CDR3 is TGTGCCAGCAACACAGGGGTGAGGACTGAAGCTTTCTTT. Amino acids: CASNTGVRTEAFF. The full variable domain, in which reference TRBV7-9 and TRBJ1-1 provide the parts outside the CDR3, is DTGVSQNPRHKITKRGQNVTFRCDPISEHNRLYWYRQTLGQGPEFLTYFQNEAQLEKSRLLSDRFSAERPKGSFSTLEIQRTEQGDSAMYLCASNTGVRTEAFFGQGTRLTVV.

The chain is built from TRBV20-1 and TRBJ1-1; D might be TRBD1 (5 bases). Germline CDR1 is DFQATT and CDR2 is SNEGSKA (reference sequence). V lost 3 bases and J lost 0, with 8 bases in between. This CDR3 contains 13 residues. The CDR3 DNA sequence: TGCAGTGCTAGGACAGCAATGAACACTGAAGCTTTCTTT. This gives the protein CSARTAMNTEAFF.

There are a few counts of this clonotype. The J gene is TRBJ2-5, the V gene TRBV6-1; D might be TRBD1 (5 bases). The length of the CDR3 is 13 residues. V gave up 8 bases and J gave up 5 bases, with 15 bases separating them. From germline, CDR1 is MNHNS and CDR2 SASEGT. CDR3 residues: CASFSTGRETQYF. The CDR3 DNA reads TGTGCCAGCTTCTCCACAGGCCGGGAGACCCAGTACTTC.

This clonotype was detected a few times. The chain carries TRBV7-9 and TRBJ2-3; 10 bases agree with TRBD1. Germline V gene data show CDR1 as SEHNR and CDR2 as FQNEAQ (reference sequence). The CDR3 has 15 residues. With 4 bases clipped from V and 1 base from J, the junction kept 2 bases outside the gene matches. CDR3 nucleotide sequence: TGTGCCAGCAGCTCCGACAGGGGGCGCACAGATACGCAGTATTTT. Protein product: CASSSDRGRTDTQYF.

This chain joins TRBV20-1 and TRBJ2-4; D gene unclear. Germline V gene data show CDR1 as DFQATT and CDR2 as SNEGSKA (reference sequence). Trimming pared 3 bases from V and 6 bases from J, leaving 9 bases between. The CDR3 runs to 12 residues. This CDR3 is CSASPSRNIQYF. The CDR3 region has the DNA TGCAGTGCTAGCCCTAGTAGAAACATTCAGTACTTC.

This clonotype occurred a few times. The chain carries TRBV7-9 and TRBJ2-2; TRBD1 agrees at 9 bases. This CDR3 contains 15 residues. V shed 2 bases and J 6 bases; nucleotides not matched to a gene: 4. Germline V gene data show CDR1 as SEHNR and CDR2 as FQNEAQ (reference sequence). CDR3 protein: CASSLMGQGPGELFF. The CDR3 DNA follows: TGTGCCAGCAGCTTAATGGGACAGGGCCCCGGGGAGCTGTTTTTT. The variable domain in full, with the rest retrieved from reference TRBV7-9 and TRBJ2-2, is DTGVSQNPRHKITKRGQNVTFRCDPISEHNRLYWYRQTLGQGPEFLTYFQNEAQLEKSRLLSDRFSAERPKGSFSTLEIQRTEQGDSAMYLCASSLMGQGPGELFFGEGSRLTVL.

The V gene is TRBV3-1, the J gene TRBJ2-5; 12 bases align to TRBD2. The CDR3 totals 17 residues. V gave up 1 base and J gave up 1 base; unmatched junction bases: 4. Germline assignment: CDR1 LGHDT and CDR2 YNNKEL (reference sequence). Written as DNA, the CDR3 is TGTGCCAGCAGCCAAGCCCAGGGACTAGCGGGCCAAGAGACCCAGTACTTC. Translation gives CASSQAQGLAGQETQYF.

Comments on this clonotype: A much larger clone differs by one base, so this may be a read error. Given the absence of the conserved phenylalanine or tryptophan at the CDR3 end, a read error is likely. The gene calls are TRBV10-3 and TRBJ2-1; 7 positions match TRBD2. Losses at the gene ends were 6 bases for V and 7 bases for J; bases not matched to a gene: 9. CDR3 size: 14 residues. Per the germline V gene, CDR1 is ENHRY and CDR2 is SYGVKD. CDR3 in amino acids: CAIRPPTSVNEQFL. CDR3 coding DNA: TGTGCCATCAGACCCCCCACTAGCGTGAATGAGCAGTTCTTA.

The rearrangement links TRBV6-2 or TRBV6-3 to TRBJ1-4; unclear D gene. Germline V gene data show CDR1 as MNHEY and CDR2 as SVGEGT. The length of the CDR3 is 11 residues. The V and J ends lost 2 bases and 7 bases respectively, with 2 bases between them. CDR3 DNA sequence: TGTGCCAGCAGTTACGGTGAAAAACTGTTTTTT. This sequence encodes CASSYGEKLFF.

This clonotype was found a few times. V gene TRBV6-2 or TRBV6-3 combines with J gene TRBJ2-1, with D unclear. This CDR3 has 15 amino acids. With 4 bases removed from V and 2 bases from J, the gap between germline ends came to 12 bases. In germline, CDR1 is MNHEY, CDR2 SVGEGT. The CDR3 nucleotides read TGTGCCAGCAGTTGGGGTCAGAAAGCCTACAATGAGCAGTTCTTC. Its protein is CASSWGQKAYNEQFF.

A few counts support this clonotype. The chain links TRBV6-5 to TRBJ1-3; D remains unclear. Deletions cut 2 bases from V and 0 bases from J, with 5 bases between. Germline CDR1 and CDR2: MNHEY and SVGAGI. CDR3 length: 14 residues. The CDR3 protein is CASSYHNSGNTIYF. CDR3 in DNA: TGTGCCAGCAGTTACCATAACTCTGGAAACACCATATATTTT.

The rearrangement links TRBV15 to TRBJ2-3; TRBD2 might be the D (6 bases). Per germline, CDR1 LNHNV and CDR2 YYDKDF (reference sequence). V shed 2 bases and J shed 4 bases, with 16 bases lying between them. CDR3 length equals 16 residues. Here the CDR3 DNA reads TGTGCCACCAGCAGAACCCATGTGGGGGGATCAGATACGCAGTATTTT. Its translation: CATSRTHVGGSDTQYF.

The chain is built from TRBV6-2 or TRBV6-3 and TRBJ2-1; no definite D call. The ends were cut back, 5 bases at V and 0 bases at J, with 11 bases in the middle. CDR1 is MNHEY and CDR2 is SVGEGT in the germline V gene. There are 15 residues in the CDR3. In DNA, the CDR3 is TGTGCCAGCAGTCACCGGCCTCCCTCCTACAATGAGCAGTTCTTC. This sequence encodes CASSHRPPSYNEQFF.

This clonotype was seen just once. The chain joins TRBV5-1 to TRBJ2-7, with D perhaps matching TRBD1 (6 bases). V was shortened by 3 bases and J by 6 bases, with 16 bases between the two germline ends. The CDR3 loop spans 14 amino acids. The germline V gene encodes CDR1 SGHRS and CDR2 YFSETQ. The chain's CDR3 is CASSSSLQGREQYF. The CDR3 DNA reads TGCGCCAGCAGCTCATCTCTACAGGGCCGCGAGCAGTACTTC.

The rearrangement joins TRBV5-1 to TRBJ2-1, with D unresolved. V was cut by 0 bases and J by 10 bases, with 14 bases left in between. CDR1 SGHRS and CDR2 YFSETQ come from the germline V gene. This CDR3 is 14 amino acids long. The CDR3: CASSLDPHDGEQFF. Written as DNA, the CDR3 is TGCGCCAGCAGCTTGGATCCACATGACGGGGAGCAGTTCTTC.

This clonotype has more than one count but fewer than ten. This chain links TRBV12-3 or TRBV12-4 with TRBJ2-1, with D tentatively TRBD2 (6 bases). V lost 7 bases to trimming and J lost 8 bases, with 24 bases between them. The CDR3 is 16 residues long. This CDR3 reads CASTPSRQGLADEQFF. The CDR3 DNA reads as TGTGCCAGCACTCCGAGTCGGCAGGGCTTAGCGGATGAGCAGTTCTTC.

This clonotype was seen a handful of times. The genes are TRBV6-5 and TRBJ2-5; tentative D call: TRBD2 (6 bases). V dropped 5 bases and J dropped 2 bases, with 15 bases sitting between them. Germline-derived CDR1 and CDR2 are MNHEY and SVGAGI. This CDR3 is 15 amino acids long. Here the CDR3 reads CASSTTGLQQETQYF. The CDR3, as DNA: TGTGCCAGCAGTACTACGGGACTGCAACAAGAGACCCAGTACTTC.

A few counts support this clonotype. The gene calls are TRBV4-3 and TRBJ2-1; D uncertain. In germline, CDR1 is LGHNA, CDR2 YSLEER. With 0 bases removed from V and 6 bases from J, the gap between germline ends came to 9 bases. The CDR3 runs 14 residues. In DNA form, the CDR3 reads TGCGCCAGCAGCCAAGAACCGGATCCCAATGAGCAGTTCTTC. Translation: CASSQEPDPNEQFF.

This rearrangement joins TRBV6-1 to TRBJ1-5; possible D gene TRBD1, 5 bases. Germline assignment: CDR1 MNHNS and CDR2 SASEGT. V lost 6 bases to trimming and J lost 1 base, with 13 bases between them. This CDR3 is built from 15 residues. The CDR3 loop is CASSPMGVSNQPQHF. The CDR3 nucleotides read TGTGCCAGCAGCCCAATGGGGGTGAGCAATCAGCCCCAGCATTTT.

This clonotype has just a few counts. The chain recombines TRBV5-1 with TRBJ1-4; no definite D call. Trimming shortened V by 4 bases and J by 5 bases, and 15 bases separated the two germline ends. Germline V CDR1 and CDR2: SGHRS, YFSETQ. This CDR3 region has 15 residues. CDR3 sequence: CASSAEGSRNEKLFF. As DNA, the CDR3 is TGCGCCAGCAGCGCAGAAGGCAGCCGGAATGAAAAACTGTTTTTT.

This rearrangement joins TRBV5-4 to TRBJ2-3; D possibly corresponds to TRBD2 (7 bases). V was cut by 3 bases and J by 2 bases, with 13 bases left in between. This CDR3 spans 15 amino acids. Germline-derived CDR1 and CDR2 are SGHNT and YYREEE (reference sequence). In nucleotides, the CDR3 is TGTGCCAGCAGCTGGGGGCGGGGGATCACAGATACGCAGTATTTT. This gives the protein CASSWGRGITDTQYF.

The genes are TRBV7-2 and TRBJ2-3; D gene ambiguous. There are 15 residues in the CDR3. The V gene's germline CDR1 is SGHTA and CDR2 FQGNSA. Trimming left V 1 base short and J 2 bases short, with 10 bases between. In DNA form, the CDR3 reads TGTGCCAGCAGCTTAGAATGGGGTCTCACAGATACGCAGTATTTT. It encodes CASSLEWGLTDTQYF.

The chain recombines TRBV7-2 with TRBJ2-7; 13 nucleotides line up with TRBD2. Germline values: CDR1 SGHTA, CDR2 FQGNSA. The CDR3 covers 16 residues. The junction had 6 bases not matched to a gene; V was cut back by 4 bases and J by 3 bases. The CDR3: CASSWGLAGTVYEQYF. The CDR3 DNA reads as TGTGCCAGCAGCTGGGGACTAGCGGGGACTGTCTACGAGCAGTACTTC.

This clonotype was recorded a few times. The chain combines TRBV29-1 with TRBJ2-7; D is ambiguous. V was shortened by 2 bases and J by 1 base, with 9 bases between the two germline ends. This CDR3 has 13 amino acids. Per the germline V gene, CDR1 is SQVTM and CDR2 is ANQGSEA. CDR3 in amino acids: CSVEMSASYEQYF. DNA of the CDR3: TGCAGCGTTGAAATGTCAGCATCCTACGAGCAGTACTTC.

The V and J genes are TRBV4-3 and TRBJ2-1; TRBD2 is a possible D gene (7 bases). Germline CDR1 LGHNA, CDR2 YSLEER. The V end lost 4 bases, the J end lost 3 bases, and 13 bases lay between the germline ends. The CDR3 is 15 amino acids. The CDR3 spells CASSRGGGSYNEQFF. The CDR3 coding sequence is TGCGCCAGCAGCCGAGGGGGGGGGAGCTACAATGAGCAGTTCTTC.

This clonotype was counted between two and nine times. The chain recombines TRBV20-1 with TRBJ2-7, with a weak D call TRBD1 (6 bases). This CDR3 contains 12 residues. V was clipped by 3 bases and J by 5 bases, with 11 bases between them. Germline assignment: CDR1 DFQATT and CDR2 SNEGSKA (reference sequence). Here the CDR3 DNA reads TGCAGTGCTAGCCAGGGGTGGCACGAGCAGTACTTC. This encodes CSASQGWHEQYF.

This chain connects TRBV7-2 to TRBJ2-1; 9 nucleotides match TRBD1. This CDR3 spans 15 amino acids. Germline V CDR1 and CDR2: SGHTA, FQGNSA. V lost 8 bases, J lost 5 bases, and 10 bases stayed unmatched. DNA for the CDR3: TGTGCCAGCGGACGCTCTGGGACAGGGCACAATGAGCAGTTCTTC. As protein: CASGRSGTGHNEQFF. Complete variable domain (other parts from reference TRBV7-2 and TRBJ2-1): GAGVSQSPSNKVTEKGKDVELRCDPISGHTALYWYRQSLGQGLEFLIYFQGNSAPDKSGLPSDRFSAERTGGSVSTLTIQRTQQEDSAVYLCASGRSGTGHNEQFFGPGTRLTVL.

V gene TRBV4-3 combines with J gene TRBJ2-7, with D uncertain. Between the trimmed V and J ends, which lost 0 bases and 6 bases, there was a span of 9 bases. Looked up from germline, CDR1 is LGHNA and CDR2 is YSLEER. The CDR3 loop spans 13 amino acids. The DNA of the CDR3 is TGCGCCAGCAGCCAAGATGTGTTCGGCGAGCAGTACTTC. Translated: CASSQDVFGEQYF.